A selection of T cell receptor beta chains follows, all from one sample in a study of OX40 agonist ivuxolimab in advanced cancers. TCRdb's copy holds only in-frame clones and misses some; the assay was immunoSEQ multiplex PCR. The sample comprises about 96,000 clones, about four fifths of which are singletons, and around 5.5% rests with the top ten. Here the sequenced sample was CD4+ or CD8+ T cells sorted from blood, taken in a trial of the OX40 agonist ivuxolimab. The receptors originated from an adult with an advanced solid tumor such as melanoma, head and neck, liver or kidney cancer. Both conserved end residues are trimmed from each CDR3. The D gene is left open where the match is weak. Rows give clone size only sometimes, using once, few, many, or a class for an expanded clone.

-	-	TRBV6-5	TRBJ1-2	ASRLSGGSGYT
-	-	TRBV7-8	TRBJ2-7	ASSEPSSYEQY
-	few	TRBV30	TRBJ1-5	AWSLEGNQPQH
-	once	TRBV4-3	TRBJ1-1	ASSPLGTEAF
-	-	TRBV11-2	TRBJ2-2	ASTLYRVNTGELF
-	-	TRBV5-6	TRBJ1-5	ASSLVSTPNQPQH
TRBD1	-	TRBV12-5	TRBJ1-1	ASGLTTGTGYTEAF
TRBD1	-	TRBV4-3	TRBJ1-1	ASSLGDRGAF
-	-	TRBV5-1	TRBJ1-5	ASSLEGSNQPQH
TRBD2	-	TRBV7-6	TRBJ2-2	ASSLAGTSGPNTGELF
TRBD2	-	TRBV19	TRBJ2-7	ASSTLAGVQY
-	-	TRBV9	TRBJ2-7	ASSVVDGAYEQY
-	-	TRBV9	TRBJ2-1	ASSVAPGTYNEQF
-	-	TRBV15	TRBJ2-1	ATSRDSSNEQF
TRBD1	-	TRBV18	TRBJ1-1	ASSPDGEGANTEAF
TRBD1	-	TRBV29-1	TRBJ1-1	SVAGQGNTEAF
-	-	TRBV19	TRBJ1-5	ASSIVEARQSQPQH
-	-	TRBV7-9	TRBJ2-1	ASSKIGGPGSYNEQF
-	-	TRBV4-3	TRBJ1-3	ASSQDPTGPSSGNTIY
TRBD1	-	TRBV18	TRBJ1-1	ASSPTGRGGGTEAF
-	once	TRBV7-9	TRBJ2-1	ASSQHLKNEQF
-	-	TRBV7-9	TRBJ1-5	ASSLQDGQPQH
TRBD1	-	TRBV6-1	TRBJ2-7	ASSEGAGQGFYEQY
TRBD1	-	TRBV5-6	TRBJ1-6	ASNRGGQLNSPLH
TRBD1	-	TRBV19	TRBJ1-2	ASSIGPGQVYGYT
-	few	TRBV5-8	TRBJ1-5	ASSSDRGNQPQH
TRBD2	-	TRBV14	TRBJ2-1	ASSQLAGGSYNEQF
-	few	TRBV5-1	TRBJ1-2	ASTPTDRSYGYT
-	-	TRBV4-1	TRBJ1-1	ASSQALGGGTEAF
-	-	TRBV6-5	TRBJ1-5	ASSYDSRNQPQH
-	-	TRBV9	TRBJ2-2	ASSVSPANTGELF
-	-	TRBV6-5	TRBJ1-1	ASSSDMNTEAF
TRBD2	-	TRBV12-5	TRBJ2-3	ASGLVPDGTSGTDTQY
TRBD2	-	TRBV14	TRBJ2-3	ASSHGRLAGPATDTQY
TRBD2	-	TRBV6-5	TRBJ2-3	ASSFGLASTDTQY
-	-	TRBV5-6	TRBJ2-5	ASIRRETQY
-	-	TRBV9	TRBJ1-5	ASSVDAAKPQH
TRBD1	-	TRBV5-1	TRBJ1-3	ASSLGRGTQNTIY
-	-	TRBV7-9	TRBJ1-1	ASSSTVMGAF
-	-	TRBV15	TRBJ1-5	ATSRPPDSNQPQH
TRBD1	once	TRBV7-2	TRBJ1-1	ASSLTGQGGPEAF
-	-	TRBV5-1	TRBJ2-5	ASSTNPSTVGETQY
-	once	TRBV27	TRBJ1-1	ASSRGNLNTEAF
-	once	TRBV9	TRBJ2-3	ASSSGGHSTDTQY
-	-	TRBV9	TRBJ2-1	ASSVARSAVPYNEQF
-	-	TRBV5-1	TRBJ1-5	ASSLAPAGENQPQH
-	-	TRBV7-8	TRBJ1-2	ATRRDLNYGYT
-	-	TRBV21-1	TRBJ1-5	ASSKAFSSNQPQH
-	once	TRBV10-1	TRBJ2-7	ASSDGGGPGIRDEQY
-	-	TRBV4-2	TRBJ1-2	ASSQDLNRDAYGYT
TRBD2	-	TRBV27	TRBJ2-7	ATKTSGLYEQY
TRBD1	once	TRBV13	TRBJ2-1	ASSLGRQGYEQF
-	-	TRBV19	TRBJ2-1	ASSRNNEQF
TRBD2	-	TRBV10-3	TRBJ2-1	AISEWGGNEQF